This T cell receptor beta chain was found in a study of memory CD4+ T cells and cytomegalovirus serostatus. Study as a whole: Of the healthy Belgian adults, 9 were CMV seropositive and around 22 seronegative. Overall study findings and caveats: CMV serostatus prediction reached median AUC approximately 0.96, or 0.89 with US-trained model. Suggested: most of the CMV-linked TCR signature lies in CD4+ memory cells. About two fifths of the roughly 150 known CMV-associated TCRbeta sequences appeared in CD4+ memory.

This table comes from immunoSEQ multiplex PCR, and its TCRdb copy is limited to in-frame clones, with some not included. The sample carries 35,000 to 45,000 clones, around three quarters recorded once. The sort gate was single viable CD3+CD4+CD8-CD45RO+ cells for memory CD4+ T cells. Per germline, CDR1 SGHVS and CDR2 FQNEAQ. This CDR3 contains 14 residues. The V and J ends lost 2 bases and 1 base respectively, with 5 bases between them. Concerning this clone itself: Its antigen is currently unknown.

The sequencing input was memory CD4+ T cells from blood. This sequence was found in an adult in good health and CMV-seronegative. The chain has TRBV7-8 and TRBJ2-2; D not certain. In DNA, the CDR3 is TGTGCCAGCAGCTTACAGCAGAACACCGGGGAGCTGTTTTTT. It specifies CASSLQQNTGELFF.